This T cell receptor beta chain came from a study of T cells in Graves' hyperthyroidism and ophthalmopathy. This clonotype was counted at least ten times. What it binds is unknown. Amplification yielded TCR beta CDR3 regions, with RNA transcripts as the source. In the first-round RT-PCR of the TCR CDR3, the HTBI primer set was used. Each CDR3 protein gets one entry after TCRdb re-called the multiplex PCR reads with MiXCR. Among roughly 290,000 distinct CDR3 sequences listed, roughly an eighth were seen once. Deletions cut 7 bases from V and 8 bases from J, with 23 bases between. The CDR3 totals 15 residues. Overall study findings and caveats: A 13 V-J signature model discriminated ophthalmopathy versus stable hyperthyroidism.

The sample comprised blood. The TCR comes from a middle-aged woman with Graves' hyperthyroidism. The rearrangement links TRBV12-3 or TRBV12-4 to TRBJ1-2, with no clear D. CDR3 coding DNA: TGTGCCAGCACCCGGGAGGCCGGGATAGCCTACGGCTACACCTTC. Translated, it gives CASTREAGIAYGYTF.